A single sample gave rise to the 27 T cell receptor beta chains below, sequenced in a study of cytomegalovirus exposure and HLA in healthy donors. The method was immunoSEQ multiplex PCR; TCRdb's version includes in-frame clones alone and lacks a portion of them. The data contain around 140,000 clones, about 94% of them seen just once; the ten biggest clones take up 1.5% to 2%. Sequenced: PBMCs. These receptors were obtained from a young man in good health and CMV-seropositive.

The chain couples TRBV2 to TRBJ2-7, with TRBD2 as a possible D gene (6 bases). CDR3 length: 13 amino acids. CDR1 SNHLY and CDR2 FYNNEI come from the germline V gene. Trimming shortened V by 3 bases and J by 6 bases, and 12 bases separated the two germline ends. Here the CDR3 DNA reads TGTGCCAGCAGTGACGGCGCGGGAAGCGAGCAGTACTTC. The encoded protein is CASSDGAGSEQYF.

The genes are TRBV28 and TRBJ2-7, with D possibly matching TRBD2 (6 bases). V lost 7 bases, J lost 0 bases, and 10 bases lay in between. Per the germline V gene, CDR1 is MDHEN and CDR2 is SYDVKM. The CDR3 contains 13 residues. DNA for the CDR3: TGTGCCAGCATCCCTAGCGACTCCTACGAGCAGTACTTC. Encoded protein: CASIPSDSYEQYF.

This clone was seen a single time. The J gene is TRBJ1-5, the V gene TRBV4-2; D remains unclear. V gave up 1 base and J gave up 9 bases, with 13 bases separating them. This CDR3 has 14 amino acids. Germline V lookup: CDR1 LGHNA, CDR2 YNFKEQ. The CDR3 DNA reads as TGTGCCAGCAGCCAAGGTTTTCCCCTATGGCCCCAGCATTTT. It encodes CASSQGFPLWPQHF.

This clone occurred once. The chain's CDR3 is CASSEDDRGWETQYF. The CDR3 nucleotides read TGTGCCAGCAGTGAAGACGACAGGGGGTGGGAGACCCAGTACTTC. The chain recombines TRBV2 with TRBJ2-5; 9 nucleotides line up with TRBD1. The V gene end was trimmed by 1 base and the J gene end by 5 bases; junction bases not matched to a gene: 5. Germline CDR1 SNHLY, CDR2 FYNNEI. The CDR3 consists of 15 residues.

The chain recombines TRBV19 with TRBJ2-1, with D maybe TRBD2 (5 bases). Trimming cost V 6 bases and J 7 bases, with 13 bases left between them. This CDR3 is 13 amino acids long. The germline CDR1 and CDR2 sequences are LNHDA and SQIVND (reference sequence). CDR3 sequence (DNA): TGTGCCAGTAGGGGTCTAGCTGAGAATGAGCAGTTCTTC. Translation gives CASRGLAENEQFF.

The chain carries TRBV4-2 and TRBJ1-5; D may be TRBD1 (6 bases). The CDR3 is 18 residues long. V gave up 0 bases and J gave up 0 bases, with 15 bases separating them. Germline V lookup: CDR1 LGHNA, CDR2 YNFKEQ. The CDR3 loop reads CASSQDRGAFYSNQPQHF. CDR3 coding DNA: TGTGCCAGCAGCCAAGATCGGGGGGCATTTTATAGCAATCAGCCCCAGCATTTT.

The gene calls are TRBV6-1 and TRBJ2-5; 10 bases are a match to TRBD1. The last part of the DNA fits TRBJ2-7 better; the J call may be wrong. The germline V gene has CDR1 MNHNS and CDR2 SASEGT. The CDR3 consists of 15 residues. CDR3 nucleotides: TGTGCCAGCAGTGAAGAGGGACAGGGGCAGGACGAGCAGTACTTC. It is translated as CASSEEGQGQDEQYF.

This clone was seen just once. The chain joins TRBV27 to TRBJ1-2; 10 positions agree with TRBD1. V lost 6 bases, J lost 8 bases, and 9 bases stayed unmatched. This CDR3 contains 14 residues. Germline V gene sequence: CDR1 MNHEY, CDR2 SMNVEV (reference sequence). The CDR3 DNA reads as TGTGCCAGCAGCTCGACAGGGGGCGCGTGGGGCTACACCTTC. Its protein product is CASSSTGGAWGYTF.

The CDR3 DNA follows: TGTGCCAGCAGGCCCCCCCGGGGTAGTGCCACAGATACGCAGTATTTT. It translates to CASRPPRGSATDTQYF. The rearrangement links TRBV2 to TRBJ2-3; D is possibly TRBD2 (5 bases). Germline assignment: CDR1 SNHLY and CDR2 FYNNEI. The V end lost 6 bases, the J end lost 2 bases, and 18 bases lay between the germline ends. CDR3 length: 16 amino acids.

The chain combines TRBV4-1 with TRBJ2-3, with D unclear. The V and J ends lost 3 bases and 7 bases respectively, with 14 bases between them. The CDR3 is 14 residues long. Looked up from germline, CDR1 is MGHRA and CDR2 is YSYEKL. The CDR3 sequence is CASSQGYPSHTQYF. In DNA form, the CDR3 reads TGCGCCAGCAGCCAGGGCTACCCCTCCCATACGCAGTATTTT.

The V and J genes are TRBV6-5 and TRBJ2-7; TRBD2 matches 12 bases. The CDR3 has 14 amino acids. After removal of 6 bases from V and 5 bases from J, the junction contained 5 bases not matched to a gene. Germline-derived CDR1 and CDR2 are MNHEY and SVGAGI. CDR3 amino acids: CASSRGLAGNEQYF. In DNA form, the CDR3 reads TGTGCCAGCAGCCGAGGACTAGCGGGAAACGAGCAGTACTTC.

The rearrangement uses TRBV9 and TRBJ1-6; 9 bases align to TRBD1. The CDR3 sequence is 17 residues long. Germline V gene data show CDR1 as SGDLS and CDR2 as YYNGEE. The V gene end was trimmed by 3 bases and the J gene end by 8 bases; junction bases not matched to a gene: 12. For the CDR3, the DNA is TGTGCCAGCAGCGCACCGGGACTGGGACAGGGATATTCACCCCTCCACTTT. Residues: CASSAPGLGQGYSPLHF.

The chain uses TRBV30 and TRBJ1-2; D may be TRBD1 (5 bases). CDR1 is GTSNPN and CDR2 is SVGIG in the germline V gene (reference sequence). The CDR3 is 13 residues long. The V end was cut by 4 bases, the J end by 2 bases, with 11 bases between. The CDR3 coding sequence is TGTGCCTGGATCCCTGGGGGGAACTATGGCTACACCTTC. It translates to CAWIPGGNYGYTF.

The rearrangement joins TRBV7-2 to TRBJ2-2; 7 bases are a match to TRBD2. This CDR3 comprises 15 residues. Germline V CDR1 and CDR2: SGHTA, FQGNSA. V shed 5 bases, J shed 2 bases, and the junction held 5 bases outside the gene matches. CDR3 DNA sequence: TGTGCCAGCAGCCCCCGACTAGCCAACACCGGGGAGCTGTTTTTT. Translation: CASSPRLANTGELFF.

The gene calls are TRBV29-1 and TRBJ2-7; 8 positions match TRBD2. The CDR3 consists of 17 residues. Germline values: CDR1 SQVTM, CDR2 ANQGSEA. V shed 5 bases and J 6 bases; nucleotides not matched to a gene: 21. The CDR3 DNA is TGCAGCGTTTCCGATGCACTTCAAGGACTAGCTCCCAGCGAGCAGTACTTC. This codes for CSVSDALQGLAPSEQYF.

This clone has only one observation. This chain connects TRBV6-5 to TRBJ1-6, with TRBD1 matching 7 bases. Germline-derived CDR1 and CDR2 are MNHEY and SVGAGI. The CDR3 runs 14 residues. J gave up 4 bases and V 6 bases, and 3 bases lay outside the gene matches. Written as DNA, the CDR3 is TGTGCCAGCAGCCAGGGACAGTATAATTCACCCCTCCACTTT. Its translation is CASSQGQYNSPLHF.

The chain recombines TRBV28 with TRBJ2-5; a possible D gene is TRBD2 (5 bases). The germline V and J ends were trimmed by 10 bases and 2 bases, with 20 bases remaining between them. The CDR3 sequence is 15 residues long. Germline values: CDR1 MDHEN, CDR2 SYDVKM. CDR3 sequence reads: CATSSLPPEQETQYF. The CDR3 DNA sequence: TGTGCCACATCTAGCCTTCCTCCCGAGCAAGAGACCCAGTACTTC.

This sequence joins TRBV7-2 and TRBJ2-7, with TRBD2 identical over 7 bases. The length of the CDR3 is 18 residues. CDR1 and CDR2 from the germline V gene are SGHTA and FQGNSA. After removal of 1 base from V and 2 bases from J, the junction contained 14 bases not matched to a gene. The CDR3, as DNA: TGTGCCAGCAGCTTAGGCTTGATTCGTCTAGCGGAGACCTACGAGCAGTACTTC. As protein: CASSLGLIRLAETYEQYF.

The rearrangement uses TRBV28 and TRBJ2-7; 7 bases are a match to TRBD2. Germline V CDR1 and CDR2: MDHEN, SYDVKM. V was clipped by 7 bases and J by 2 bases; unmatched bases: 14. The length of the CDR3 is 16 residues. In DNA, the CDR3 is TGTGCCAGCACTGTGACGGGGGGAGGGATGGCCTACGAGCAGTACTTC. Translated, it gives CASTVTGGGMAYEQYF.

In DNA, the CDR3 is TGTGCCAGCAGCTCGGACCCTAGCGGGGGGAGTACAGATACGCAGTATTTT. Residues: CASSSDPSGGSTDTQYF. V is TRBV7-8 and J is TRBJ2-3; 11 bases map to TRBD2. The V gene end was trimmed by 4 bases and the J gene end by 3 bases; junction bases not matched to a gene: 9. The germline V gene encodes CDR1 SGHVS and CDR2 FQNEAQ. CDR3 length: 17 residues.

The rearrangement uses TRBV5-1 and TRBJ2-1, with D uncertain. Germline CDR1 is SGHRS and CDR2 is YFSETQ. The CDR3 is 11 amino acids. V was trimmed by 3 bases and J by 8 bases, leaving 6 bases between them. Here the CDR3 DNA reads TGCGCCAGCAGCTCTAGGTATGAGCAGTTCTTC. Protein: CASSSRYEQFF.

The chain joins TRBV27 to TRBJ1-1; weak D call: TRBD1 (6 bases). Trimming pared 4 bases from V and 1 base from J, leaving 10 bases between. Germline V CDR1 and CDR2: MNHEY, SMNVEV (reference sequence). This CDR3 spans 14 amino acids. CDR3 nucleotides: TGTGCCAGCAGTTACAGGGAGAGGAACACTGAAGCTTTCTTT. It translates to CASSYRERNTEAFF.

V is TRBV9 and J is TRBJ2-1; D may be TRBD2 (5 bases). The V end was cut by 0 bases, the J end by 8 bases, with 9 bases between. CDR1 SGDLS and CDR2 YYNGEE come from the germline V gene. This CDR3 is built from 13 residues. CDR3 protein: CASSVGPGDEQFF. As DNA, the CDR3 is TGTGCCAGCAGCGTAGGCCCCGGGGATGAGCAGTTCTTC.

The rearrangement joins TRBV5-4 to TRBJ1-6, with unresolved D. Germline-derived CDR1 and CDR2 are SGHNT and YYREEE (reference sequence). This CDR3 spans 16 amino acids. With 0 bases removed from V and 0 bases from J, the gap between germline ends came to 7 bases. The CDR3 here is CASSLVGSSYNSPLHF. CDR3 DNA: TGTGCCAGCAGCTTGGTCGGTAGCTCCTATAATTCACCCCTCCACTTT.

V and J are TRBV27 and TRBJ2-2; 9 nucleotides line up with TRBD1. This CDR3 comprises 19 residues. V trimming: 3 bases; J trimming: 3 bases; junction bases outside the gene matches: 14. Looked up from germline, CDR1 is MNHEY and CDR2 is SMNVEV (reference sequence). The CDR3 region is CASSFQGQGFLWDTGELFF. The CDR3 coding sequence is TGTGCCAGCAGTTTTCAGGGACAGGGATTTCTGTGGGACACCGGGGAGCTGTTTTTT.

The rearrangement joins TRBV6-1 to TRBJ2-7; a possible D gene is TRBD1 (5 bases). V dropped 1 base and J dropped 3 bases, with 10 bases sitting between them. The CDR3 length is 14 residues. CDR1 MNHNS and CDR2 SASEGT come from the germline V gene. CDR3 residues: CASSEGTFVYEQYF. The CDR3, as DNA: TGTGCCAGCAGTGAAGGGACATTCGTCTACGAGCAGTACTTC.

The CDR3 DNA is TGCGCCAGCAGCTTGGGACTTCTAGCGGGAGGGTCCTCCTACGAGCAGTACTTC. It is translated as CASSLGLLAGGSSYEQYF. The V and J genes are TRBV5-1 and TRBJ2-7; 12 nucleotides line up with TRBD2. Looked up from germline, CDR1 is SGHRS and CDR2 is YFSETQ. V dropped 0 bases and J dropped 0; count of bases not matched to a gene: 7. This CDR3 spans 18 amino acids. Supplemented by reference TRBV5-1 and TRBJ2-7, the full variable domain reads KAGVTQTPRYLIKTRGQQVTLSCSPISGHRSVSWYQQTPGQGLQFLFEYFSETQRNKGNFPGRFSGRQFSNSRSEMNVSTLELGDSALYLCASSLGLLAGGSSYEQYFGPGTRLTVT.